A single sample is the source of the 14 T cell receptor beta chains below, sequenced in a study of blood T cell repertoires in COVID-19. Assay: immunoSEQ multiplex PCR; the TCRdb copy retains only in-frame clones and omits some. The sample has more than 95,000 clones; about 90% are singletons. Input material: peripheral blood. The receptors derive from a man between 50 and 59 years old with COVID-19, enrolled during active disease.

J is TRBJ1-5 and V is TRBV28; tentative D call: TRBD1 (5 bases). The CDR3 length is 14 residues. V lost 5 bases to trimming and J lost 3 bases, with 11 bases between them. Germline CDR1 reads MDHEN; CDR2 reads SYDVKM. Here the CDR3 DNA reads TGTGCCAGCAGTCCTTACAGGACCAATCAGCCCCAGCATTTT. Translating gives CASSPYRTNQPQHF.

The rearrangement links TRBV6-5 to TRBJ2-7, with TRBD2 as a possible D gene (6 bases). Trimming took off 7 bases at V and 4 bases at J, with 14 bases between the two ends. There are 13 residues in the CDR3. Germline loops: CDR1 MNHEY, CDR2 SVGAGI. For the CDR3, the DNA is TGTGCCAGCACGGACTATCCCAGATACGAGCAGTACGTC. Protein: CASTDYPRYEQYV.

This CDR3 reads CASSPSRMETQYF. The CDR3 nucleotides read TGTGCCAGCTCACCGTCGAGAATGGAGACCCAGTACTTC. The chain recombines TRBV18 with TRBJ2-5; no clear D gene. Germline-derived CDR1 and CDR2 are KGHSH and LQKENI. The CDR3 has 13 residues. Trimming pared 3 bases from V and 5 bases from J, leaving 10 bases between.

V usage is TRBV18 and J usage is TRBJ2-4; 10 nucleotides agree with TRBD1. The CDR3 is 16 amino acids. V shed 3 bases and J 0 bases; nucleotides not matched to a gene: 2. Germline lookup yields CDR1 KGHSH and CDR2 LQKENI. In DNA form, the CDR3 reads TGTGCCAGCTCACCTCGGACAGGGGGAGCCAAAAACATTCAGTACTTC. Residues: CASSPRTGGAKNIQYF.

The chain joins TRBV4-1 to TRBJ2-5; 14 bases are a match to TRBD2. Trimming cost V 0 bases and J 2 bases; bases outside gene matches: 11. CDR3 size: 20 residues. Germline lookup yields CDR1 MGHRA and CDR2 YSYEKL. In DNA form, the CDR3 reads TGCGCCAGCAGCCAAGAACAGACTAGCGGGAGGGCCGGGGGGCAAGAGACCCAGTACTTC. This gives the protein CASSQEQTSGRAGGQETQYF.

The chain combines TRBV28 with TRBJ1-1; no definite D call. V shed 6 bases and J shed 7 bases, with 9 bases lying between them. The germline CDR1 and CDR2 sequences are MDHEN and SYDVKM. This CDR3 has 11 amino acids. The CDR3 loop is CASSARVEAFF. CDR3 DNA: TGTGCCAGCAGCGCCCGGGTTGAAGCTTTCTTT.

The chain has TRBV5-1 and TRBJ1-1; D is ambiguous. V was shortened by 0 bases and J by 4 bases, with 10 bases between the two germline ends. Germline CDR1 is SGHRS and CDR2 is YFSETQ. The CDR3 sequence is 14 residues long. The CDR3 coding sequence is TGCGCCAGCAGCTTGGCATCGGTGAGCACTGAAGCTTTCTTT. Protein sequence: CASSLASVSTEAFF.

The J gene is TRBJ1-4, the V gene TRBV5-5; tentatively, D is TRBD1 (5 bases). Germline V gives CDR1 SGHKS, CDR2 YYEKEE (reference sequence). V lost 0 bases to trimming and J lost 7 bases, with 13 bases between them. This CDR3 contains 15 residues. CDR3 loop: CASSLAPGGAEKLFF. CDR3 nucleotide sequence: TGTGCCAGCAGCTTGGCCCCGGGTGGGGCTGAAAAACTGTTTTTT.

The gene calls are TRBV27 and TRBJ2-7; D unresolved. Trimming cost V 2 bases and J 0 bases, with 8 bases left between them. CDR3 size: 14 residues. Germline V gene lookup returns CDR1 MNHEY and CDR2 SMNVEV (reference sequence). CDR3 protein: CASSLQAFSYEQYF. Here the CDR3 DNA reads TGTGCCAGCAGTTTACAGGCTTTCTCCTACGAGCAGTACTTC.

The V gene is TRBV27, the J gene TRBJ2-4, with 11 bases fitting TRBD2. The CDR3 has 16 residues. V lost 2 bases, J lost 9 bases, and 9 bases stayed unmatched. Germline V CDR1 and CDR2: MNHEY, SMNVEV (reference sequence). CDR3 nucleotides: TGTGCCAGCAGTTTACTGGGGCTAGCGGGAGGCAGCATTCAGTACTTC. Translated: CASSLLGLAGGSIQYF.

This chain connects TRBV9 to TRBJ2-3; D remains ambiguous. This CDR3 is built from 13 residues. V was pared by 3 bases and J by 0 bases, with 5 bases between. CDR1 is SGDLS, CDR2 YYNGEE, per germline. The CDR3 sequence: CASSAQSTDTQYF. In DNA, the CDR3 is TGTGCCAGCAGCGCACAGAGCACAGATACGCAGTATTTT.

CDR3 sequence: CASSRTSGYEQYV. CDR3 bases: TGTGCCAGCAGCCGGACTAGCGGCTACGAGCAGTACGTC. The chain couples TRBV2 to TRBJ2-7; 10 nucleotides match TRBD2. The ends lost 6 bases at V and 3 bases at J; junction bases unmatched: 2. Germline V lookup: CDR1 SNHLY, CDR2 FYNNEI. This CDR3 spans 13 amino acids.

V gene TRBV18 combines with J gene TRBJ2-1, with TRBD1 matching over 7 bases. Per germline, CDR1 KGHSH and CDR2 LQKENI. The junction had 8 bases not matched to a gene; V was cut back by 3 bases and J by 6 bases. The CDR3 extends over 15 amino acids. CDR3 sequence (DNA): TGTGCCAGCTCACCGCGGACCGACAGGGTCAATGAGCAGTTCTTC. It yields the protein CASSPRTDRVNEQFF.

The chain has TRBV30 and TRBJ2-5, with D maybe TRBD1 (8 bases). Trimming cost V 5 bases and J 4 bases, with 14 bases left between them. The length of the CDR3 is 13 residues. Germline loops: CDR1 GTSNPN, CDR2 SVGIG (reference sequence). Written as DNA, the CDR3 is TGTGCCTGGGGACAGGGAGGGGGAGAGACCCAGTACTTC. This sequence encodes CAWGQGGGETQYF.